One and the same sample provided the 28 T cell receptor beta chains below, sequenced in a study of control samples from healthy donors and cancer patients. TCRdb keeps only in-frame clones here, not all; method: immunoSEQ multiplex PCR. This sample has over 150,000 clones, with roughly 95% found just once. The specimen sequenced was blood. The receptors were sampled from a woman aged 30 to 39 in good health.

This chain links TRBV28 with TRBJ2-1; no reliable D call. The CDR3 totals 13 residues. Germline V lookup: CDR1 MDHEN, CDR2 SYDVKM. V lost 6 bases and J 9 bases, leaving 15 bases between the germline ends. The CDR3 DNA follows: TGTGCCAGCAGCTCTAACCAGTTCGTTGAGCAGTTCTTC. Residues: CASSSNQFVEQFF.

This clone showed up just a few times. The V call is TRBV5-1, the J call TRBJ2-1; 10 bases agree with TRBD2. The CDR3 is made up of 14 amino acids. Trimming cost V 2 bases and J 9 bases; bases outside gene matches: 5. The germline V gene encodes CDR1 SGHRS and CDR2 YFSETQ. DNA of the CDR3: TGCGCCAGCAGCTTAGCGGGAGGGCGTGGTGAGCAGTTCTTC. It encodes CASSLAGGRGEQFF.

The rearrangement uses TRBV5-6 and TRBJ2-3; no clear D. Germline V gives CDR1 SGHDT, CDR2 YYEEEE. With 4 bases removed from V and 8 bases from J, the gap between germline ends came to 26 bases. The CDR3 is 17 residues long. The chain's CDR3 is CASSIVDQERYRVTQYF. The CDR3 coding sequence is TGTGCCAGCAGCATTGTGGACCAGGAGAGATACAGAGTTACGCAGTATTTT.

This chain links TRBV11-2 with TRBJ2-7, with 9 nucleotides matching TRBD2. The germline V gene has CDR1 SGHAT and CDR2 FQNNGV. V trimming: 3 bases; J trimming: 2 bases; junction bases outside the gene matches: 14. This CDR3 contains 18 residues. CDR3 region: CASSFPARSGRSPYEQYF. CDR3 DNA sequence: TGTGCCAGCAGCTTCCCAGCAAGAAGCGGGAGGTCCCCCTACGAGCAGTACTTC. The complete variable domain, with remaining parts taken from reference TRBV11-2 and TRBJ2-7, reads EAGVAQSPRYKIIEKRQSVAFWCNPISGHATLYWYQQILGQGPKLLIQFQNNGVVDDSQLPKDRFSAERLKGVDSTLKIQPAKLEDSAVYLCASSFPARSGRSPYEQYFGPGTRLTVT.

The chain uses TRBV11-2 and TRBJ1-1, with TRBD1 identical over 9 bases. Germline V CDR1 and CDR2: SGHAT, FQNNGV. CDR3 length: 16 amino acids. With 2 bases clipped from V and 0 bases from J, the junction kept 4 bases outside the gene matches. The CDR3 bases are TGTGCCAGCAGCTTACCGGGACAGGGTCTGAACACTGAAGCTTTCTTT. It encodes CASSLPGQGLNTEAFF.

J is TRBJ2-7 and V is TRBV9; possible D gene TRBD1, 6 bases. This CDR3 contains 15 residues. Trimming removed 0 bases at V and 0 bases at J, with 10 bases between. Germline CDR1 and CDR2: SGDLS and YYNGEE. CDR3 DNA: TGTGCCAGCAGCGTAGGTCAGGACAGCTCCTACGAGCAGTACTTC. Translated, it gives CASSVGQDSSYEQYF. Filled out from reference TRBV9 and TRBJ2-7, the complete variable domain reads DSGVTQTPKHLITATGQRVTLRCSPRSGDLSVYWYQQSLDQGLQFLIQYYNGEERAKGNILERFSAQQFPDLHSELNLSSLELGDSALYFCASSVGQDSSYEQYFGPGTRLTVT.

This clone was detected once. The chain uses TRBV27 and TRBJ2-7; D unresolved. Between the trimmed V and J ends, which lost 3 bases and 6 bases, there was a span of 12 bases. This CDR3 has 13 amino acids. Per germline, CDR1 MNHEY and CDR2 SMNVEV (reference sequence). The CDR3 sequence: CASSFFTSSEQYF. The CDR3 DNA follows: TGTGCCAGCAGTTTTTTTACATCGTCCGAGCAGTACTTC.

The chain joins TRBV19 to TRBJ2-1, with D maybe TRBD1 (6 bases). Germline CDR1 reads LNHDA; CDR2 reads SQIVND (reference sequence). The CDR3 extends over 13 amino acids. The V and J ends lost 6 bases and 3 bases respectively, with 9 bases between them. CDR3 amino acids: CASSGQIYNEQFF. CDR3 coding DNA: TGTGCCAGTAGCGGACAGATCTACAATGAGCAGTTCTTC.

The chain employs TRBV6-6 and TRBJ1-6, with no clear D. The CDR3 length is 13 residues. The V end lost 0 bases, the J end lost 4 bases, and 1 base lay between the germline ends. From germline, CDR1 is MNHNY and CDR2 SVGAGI (reference sequence). The CDR3: CASSYSYNSPLHF. CDR3 nucleotide sequence: TGTGCCAGCAGTTACTCGTATAATTCACCCCTCCACTTT.

This clone was detected only once. The chain joins TRBV19 to TRBJ2-7; 13 nucleotides agree with TRBD2. V lost 1 base, J lost 2 bases, and 2 bases stayed unmatched. The CDR3 sequence is 16 residues long. Germline V gene sequence: CDR1 LNHDA, CDR2 SQIVND (reference sequence). The CDR3 loop is CASSIGGLAGTYEQYF. The CDR3, as DNA: TGTGCCAGTAGTATAGGGGGACTAGCGGGAACCTACGAGCAGTACTTC.

The rearrangement joins TRBV9 to TRBJ2-1, with TRBD2 identical over 11 bases. V dropped 3 bases and J dropped 5; count of bases not matched to a gene: 7. This CDR3 is 16 amino acids long. Germline V gene data show CDR1 as SGDLS and CDR2 as YYNGEE. This CDR3 reads CASSAGLAEGNNEQFF. In nucleotides, the CDR3 is TGTGCCAGCAGCGCGGGACTAGCGGAGGGGAACAATGAGCAGTTCTTC. Full variable domain (missing parts from reference TRBV9 and TRBJ2-1): DSGVTQTPKHLITATGQRVTLRCSPRSGDLSVYWYQQSLDQGLQFLIQYYNGEERAKGNILERFSAQQFPDLHSELNLSSLELGDSALYFCASSAGLAEGNNEQFFGPGTRLTVL.

The chain has TRBV2 and TRBJ1-1; the D is unclear. Germline assignment: CDR1 SNHLY and CDR2 FYNNEI. This CDR3 spans 14 amino acids. The V end lost 2 bases, the J end lost 1 base, and 8 bases lay between the germline ends. The DNA of the CDR3 is TGTGCCAGCAGTGAATCAGAGAAGAACACTGAAGCTTTCTTT. Translating gives CASSESEKNTEAFF.

The chain uses TRBV7-6 and TRBJ2-2; D unresolved. Germline V gene lookup returns CDR1 SGHVS and CDR2 FNYEAQ. CDR3 size: 15 residues. Trimming stripped 3 bases from V and 4 bases from J, with 12 bases between. The CDR3 nucleotides are TGTGCCAGCAGCTTCAAAGGAAGCTCCACCGGGGAGCTGTTTTTT. Its translation is CASSFKGSSTGELFF.

Here the CDR3 DNA reads TGTGCCAGCATGAGGGGCCGGGCCCCCGGTAACGAGCAGTACTTC. Its protein product is CASMRGRAPGNEQYF. This chain joins TRBV6-5 and TRBJ2-7; the D call may be TRBD1 or TRBD2 (5 bases each). Germline V gene data show CDR1 as MNHEY and CDR2 as SVGAGI. The CDR3 runs 15 residues. V lost 7 bases and J 5 bases, leaving 21 bases between the germline ends.

V is TRBV20-1 and J is TRBJ1-2, with unresolved D. This CDR3 spans 11 amino acids. CDR1 and CDR2 from the germline V gene are DFQATT and SNEGSKA (reference sequence). Trimming cost V 5 bases and J 4 bases, with 8 bases left between them. The CDR3 sequence: CSAGRGYGYTF. The CDR3 region has the DNA TGCAGTGCTGGGCGGGGCTATGGCTACACCTTC.

The chain employs TRBV5-6 and TRBJ1-6; 8 bases align to TRBD1. J lost 10 bases, V lost 4 bases, and 10 bases had no gene match. Germline lookup yields CDR1 SGHDT and CDR2 YYEEEE. The CDR3 spans 15 residues. The DNA of the CDR3 is TGTGCCAGCAGCGCAGGACAGGGACTTGGATCACCCCTCCACTTT. It specifies CASSAGQGLGSPLHF.

This chain connects TRBV5-5 to TRBJ1-4, with D tentatively TRBD1 (5 bases). This CDR3 has 15 residues. Trimming shortened V by 5 bases and J by 0 bases, and 11 bases separated the two germline ends. Germline CDR1 reads SGHKS; CDR2 reads YYEKEE (reference sequence). The CDR3 region is CASRRQPTTNEKLFF. The CDR3 DNA reads TGTGCCAGCAGACGACAGCCCACAACTAATGAAAAACTGTTTTTT. Complete variable domain (other parts from reference TRBV5-5 and TRBJ1-4): DAGVTQSPTHLIKTRGQQVTLRCSPISGHKSVSWYQQVLGQGPQFIFQYYEKEERGRGNFPDRFSARQFPNYSSELNVNALLLGDSALYLCASRRQPTTNEKLFFGSGTQLSVL.

Written as DNA, the CDR3 is TGTGCCAGCAGCTTAGGACAGGGAGACACCGGGGAGCTGTTTTTT. It translates to CASSLGQGDTGELFF. The chain has TRBV7-2 and TRBJ2-2, with 7 bases that match TRBD1. The V gene's germline CDR1 is SGHTA and CDR2 FQGNSA. This CDR3 comprises 15 residues. J lost 3 bases, V lost 1 base, and 2 bases had no gene match.

CDR3 nucleotides: TGTGCCAGCAGTTACTTGGATGGTGTAGCTTTCTTT. Its translation: CASSYLDGVAFF. The genes are TRBV6-5 and TRBJ1-1, with D unclear. The CDR3 totals 12 residues. Germline V gene data show CDR1 as MNHEY and CDR2 as SVGAGI. Trimming pared 1 base from V and 10 bases from J, leaving 10 bases between.

J is TRBJ1-4 and V is TRBV5-1; 8 bases are a match to TRBD1. Germline-derived CDR1 and CDR2 are SGHRS and YFSETQ. The J segment lost 12 bases and the V segment lost 0 bases, leaving 10 bases of the junction unmatched. The CDR3 length is 15 residues. The CDR3 DNA reads TGCGCCAGCAGCTTGGGTCAGGGGGCCCAGGGTGAACTGTTTTTT. Its translation is CASSLGQGAQGELFF.

V is TRBV7-9 and J is TRBJ1-1, with a possible D match to TRBD1 (6 bases). The CDR3 loop spans 14 amino acids. CDR1 is SEHNR, CDR2 FQNEAQ, per germline (reference sequence). V lost 5 bases and J lost 3, with 13 bases in between. The CDR3 region is CASSEQGTDTEAFF. In DNA form, the CDR3 reads TGTGCCAGCAGCGAACAGGGAACGGACACTGAAGCTTTCTTT.

This sequence joins TRBV5-4 and TRBJ1-2; maybe TRBD1 (5 bases). Germline loops: CDR1 SGHNT, CDR2 YYREEE (reference sequence). V was shortened by 3 bases and J by 5 bases, with 11 bases between the two germline ends. This CDR3 is 13 amino acids long. The CDR3 nucleotides are TGTGCCAGCAGCTCGACAGTAGCTTATGGCTACACCTTC. Its translation is CASSSTVAYGYTF.

This sequence joins TRBV2 and TRBJ2-7, with 7 bases lining up with TRBD1. This CDR3 contains 14 residues. Germline-derived CDR1 and CDR2 are SNHLY and FYNNEI. Trimming removed 8 bases from V and 1 base from J; junction bases left unmatched: 8. CDR3 bases: TGTGCCAGCTCTATCCGGGACAGATCCTACGAGCAGTACTTC. Its protein is CASSIRDRSYEQYF.

This chain connects TRBV24-1 to TRBJ2-7; TRBD1 aligns across 9 bases. Germline CDR1 reads KGHDR; CDR2 reads SFDVKD. The CDR3 has 18 amino acids. V was clipped by 5 bases and J by 5 bases; unmatched bases: 18. CDR3 protein: CATSGPSPGQGEIHEQYF. The CDR3 region has the DNA TGTGCCACCAGTGGACCCTCCCCGGGACAGGGAGAAATCCACGAGCAGTACTTC.

The chain carries TRBV2 and TRBJ2-5; weak D call: TRBD2 (5 bases). Between the trimmed V and J ends, which lost 6 bases and 5 bases, there was a span of 16 bases. This CDR3 has 14 amino acids. Germline CDR1 and CDR2: SNHLY and FYNNEI. CDR3 bases: TGTGCCAGCAGGGCCCGAGGCTCGGGGGAGACCCAGTACTTC. It is translated as CASRARGSGETQYF.

The CDR3 bases are TGTGCCAGTCGACAGGCCGGTAGTGAAAAACTGTTTTTT. Protein sequence: CASRQAGSEKLFF. The chain combines TRBV19 with TRBJ1-4, with TRBD1 as a possible D gene (6 bases). The CDR3 covers 13 residues. Germline V gene sequence: CDR1 LNHDA, CDR2 SQIVND (reference sequence). Trimming pared 8 bases from V and 7 bases from J, leaving 14 bases between.

The chain combines TRBV6-5 with TRBJ1-6; D is possibly TRBD1 (5 bases). The germline V gene has CDR1 MNHEY and CDR2 SVGAGI. The CDR3 is 13 amino acids. V shed 4 bases and J shed 7 bases, with 8 bases lying between them. This CDR3 is CASSWDQNSPLHF. CDR3 nucleotides: TGTGCCAGCAGTTGGGACCAAAATTCACCCCTCCACTTT.

This chain uses TRBV7-2 with TRBJ2-7; D gene unclear. CDR3 length equals 16 residues. V lost 1 base, J lost 1 base, and 14 bases lay in between. Germline V CDR1 and CDR2: SGHTA, FQGNSA. CDR3 residues: CASSLVPQIPSYEQYF. The CDR3 nucleotides read TGTGCCAGCAGCTTAGTCCCACAGATACCATCCTACGAGCAGTACTTC.